This TCR beta chain was obtained from a study of CD8+ T cells in alopecia areata. Study results and caveats: Since there was just one nonresponder, nobody can yet say how baseline CD8+ expansion ties to response.

RNA was extracted and reverse transcribed into cDNA as the sequencing template. Sequencing used immunoSEQ multiplex PCR; TCRdb keeps in-frame clones, though not all of them. The sample lists 150,000 to 250,000 clones; 58% were seen once. As regards this clone: As yet, its antigen is unknown.

The treatment: oral pan-JAK inhibitor, 5-10 mg twice daily. V was pared by 4 bases and J by 1 base, with 18 bases between. CDR1 is SGHNT, CDR2 YYREEE, per germline (reference sequence). This CDR3 is 17 amino acids long. The chain links TRBV5-4 to TRBJ1-5; a possible D gene is TRBD1 (5 bases). This clonotype was sampled from a human donor with alopecia areata. The sample in question was CD4+ T cells sorted from blood, obtained at week 24, from a patient treated with tofacitinib. CDR3 sequence (DNA): TGTGCCAGCAGCGATCTCGGGGCAGGGACGAGCAATCAGCCCCAGCATTTT. It is translated as CASSDLGAGTSNQPQHF.